The clone carrying this T cell receptor (beta chain) turned up a few times. Its antigen is not identified. One entry per CDR3 protein results from TCRdb running MiXCR on the reads. The table shows some 680,000 distinct CDR3 sequences, with about 40% occurring only once. This entry is derived from a study of T cell repertoires in cytomegalovirus infection. On the study more broadly: In public TCR beta signatures, there were indications of both CMV infection and matching HLA type.

Notes on the study in general: What dominated the ex vivo response were HLA-C-restricted CMV-specific TCR beta clonotypes. Cumulated frequencies of public TCR beta families served to identify carriers of CMV plus the relevant HLA.

The germline CDR1 and CDR2 sequences are SGHRS and YFSETQ. CDR3 length: 14 amino acids. Trimming took 1 base from V and 7 from J, leaving 11 bases between them. Specimen: PBMCs. The V call is TRBV5-1, the J call TRBJ2-2; D may be TRBD1 (6 bases). The clonotype originates from a human donor in good health (CMV status not recorded). Some clones in this sample may be carry-over from other donors' samples. CDR3 DNA: TGCGCCAGCAGCTTGTCCCAGGGGAACGGGGAGCTGTTTTTT. Its translation: CASSLSQGNGELFF.